What follows is one T cell receptor beta chain and its context. From germline, CDR1 is SQVTM and CDR2 ANQGSEA. V was shortened by 6 bases and J by 3 bases, with 17 bases between the two germline ends. The length of the CDR3 is 14 residues. The source of the sample is a study of blood T cells in healthy people across ages. The authors ran a second PCR of about 6 to 12 cycles using a sample-barcoded 5' primer and a J-beta primer mix. The template-switch adaptor was a 5' adaptor with 12 random nucleotides. It tagged each cDNA molecule. Each CDR3 protein is one row after TCRdb ran MiXCR on the 5' RACE reads. This table holds about 1 million distinct CDR3 sequences, under 55% found once.

This clonotype originated in a woman aged 55-75 years in good health. The sequenced sample consisted of blood. The rearrangement links TRBV29-1 to TRBJ1-1; D remains ambiguous. In DNA, the CDR3 is TGCAGCGTCGAGCCGAGGGTGCTGGACACTGAAGCTTTCTTT. The encoded protein is CSVEPRVLDTEAFF.